This TCR beta chain was recovered during a study of post-analysis software for immune sequencing data. Findings and limits, study-wide: Compared with controls, patients showed significantly lower normalized Chao1 diversity.

Comment on this clonotype: Antigen specificity is unknown.

Unique molecular identifiers featured in each of the TCR beta cDNA libraries. TCRdb re-analysed the PCR reads in MiXCR, keeping a single row per CDR3 protein. Among about 160,000 distinct CDR3 sequences, around 36% were seen once, and the ten largest hold 25% to 35%. CDR3 length equals 13 residues. Trimming took off 1 base at V and 4 bases at J, with 7 bases between the two ends. Germline V gives CDR1 LGHDT, CDR2 YNNKEL (reference sequence). V is TRBV3-1 and J is TRBJ1-1; unclear D gene. The specimen was blood, collected after autologous hematopoietic stem cell transplantation. This sequence originates from a girl aged 5 to 17 with multiple sclerosis. The CDR3 sequence: CASSQGSGTEAFF. CDR3 nucleotides: TGTGCCAGCAGCCAAGGGAGTGGCACTGAAGCTTTCTTT. The full variable domain, rest sourced from reference TRBV3-1 and TRBJ1-1, is DTAVSQTPKYLVTQMGNDKSIKCEQNLGHDTMYWYKQDSKKFLKIMFSYNNKELIINETVPNRFSPKSPDKAHLNLHINSLELGDSAVYFCASSQGSGTEAFFGQGTRLTVV.